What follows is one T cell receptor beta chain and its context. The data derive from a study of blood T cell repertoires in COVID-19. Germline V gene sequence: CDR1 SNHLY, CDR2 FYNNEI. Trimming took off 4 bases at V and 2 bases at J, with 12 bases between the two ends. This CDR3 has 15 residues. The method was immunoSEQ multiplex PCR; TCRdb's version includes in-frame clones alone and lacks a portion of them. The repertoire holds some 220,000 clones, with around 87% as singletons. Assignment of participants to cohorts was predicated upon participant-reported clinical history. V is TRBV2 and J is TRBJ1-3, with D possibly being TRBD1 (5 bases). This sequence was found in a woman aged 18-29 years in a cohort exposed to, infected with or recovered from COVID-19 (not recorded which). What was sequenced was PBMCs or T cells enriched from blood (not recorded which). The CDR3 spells CASSAAGLTGNTIYF. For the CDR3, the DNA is TGTGCCAGCAGTGCGGCAGGGTTGACTGGAAACACCATATATTTT.